One sample yielded the 14 T cell receptor beta chains listed below, sequenced in a study of cytomegalovirus exposure and HLA in healthy donors. The PCR ran on 60 Vbeta and 13 Jbeta primers. The data were produced by immunoSEQ multiplex PCR, yet TCRdb's version contains in-frame clones alone and is incomplete. Of roughly 86,000 clones in the sample, 55% to 70% are singletons; the top ten hold about a fifth. The sequenced material came from PBMCs. The receptors were sampled from a woman in her 50s in good health and CMV-seropositive.

V is TRBV15 and J is TRBJ1-1; TRBD1 matches 8 bases. Germline values: CDR1 LNHNV, CDR2 YYDKDF (reference sequence). The CDR3 extends over 16 amino acids. V gave up 0 bases and J gave up 1 base; unmatched junction bases: 4. This chain's CDR3 is CATSREGGTGNTEAFF. CDR3 DNA sequence: TGTGCCACCAGCAGAGAAGGAGGGACAGGGAACACTGAAGCTTTCTTT.

This rearrangement joins TRBV30 to TRBJ2-7; D is possibly TRBD1 (5 bases). The CDR3 is 13 amino acids. V was cut by 0 bases and J by 6 bases, with 12 bases left in between. CDR1 and CDR2 (germline): GTSNPN, SVGIG (reference sequence). The CDR3 DNA sequence: TGTGCCTGGAGTGTACGCAGGGTGGGCGAGCAGTACTTC. It is translated as CAWSVRRVGEQYF. Full variable domain (outside the CDR3, taken from reference TRBV30 and TRBJ2-7): SQTIHQWPATLVQPVGSPLSLECTVEGTSNPNLYWYRQAAGRGLQLLFYSVGIGQISSEVPQNLSASRPQDRQFILSSKKLLLSDSGFYLCAWSVRRVGEQYFGPGTRLTVT.

J is TRBJ2-5 and V is TRBV29-1, with a weak D call TRBD1 (6 bases). The V end was cut by 4 bases, the J end by 4 bases, with 16 bases between. Germline V gene data show CDR1 as SQVTM and CDR2 as ANQGSEA. This CDR3 has 14 residues. The CDR3 region is CSVAYTGIGETQYF. The CDR3 DNA follows: TGCAGCGTTGCATACACAGGGATCGGAGAGACCCAGTACTTC.

V is TRBV5-6 and J is TRBJ2-1, with TRBD1 identical over 9 bases. With 0 bases clipped from V and 8 bases from J, the junction kept 6 bases outside the gene matches. Germline values: CDR1 SGHDT, CDR2 YYEEEE. CDR3 length: 15 residues. CDR3 DNA sequence: TGTGCCAGCAGCTTGGATTGGGACAGGGTGTATGAGCAGTTCTTC. This codes for CASSLDWDRVYEQFF.

The sample holds a few counts of this clone. This sequence joins TRBV5-4 and TRBJ2-5, with 10 bases lining up with TRBD2. This CDR3 is built from 15 residues. Trimming took 1 base from V and 5 from J; bases not matched to a gene: 5. Germline V lookup: CDR1 SGHNT, CDR2 YYREEE (reference sequence). CDR3 sequence reads: CASSLSTSGVETQYF. The CDR3 region has the DNA TGTGCCAGCAGCTTGAGTACTAGCGGGGTCGAGACCCAGTACTTC.

V and J are TRBV4-2 and TRBJ1-1, with D unclear. The CDR3 sequence is 15 residues long. Germline V gene lookup returns CDR1 LGHNA and CDR2 YNFKEQ. V was clipped by 1 base and J by 4 bases, with 13 bases between them. CDR3 bases: TGTGCCAGCAGCCAAGTCGGGGATGCGGGCACTGAAGCTTTCTTT. It codes for CASSQVGDAGTEAFF.

The V and J genes are TRBV28 and TRBJ1-2; weak D call: TRBD1 (6 bases). V was trimmed by 3 bases and J by 8 bases, leaving 19 bases between them. The V gene's germline CDR1 is MDHEN and CDR2 SYDVKM. CDR3 length: 15 residues. CDR3 DNA sequence: TGTGCCAGCAGTTTGTCACAGGGCACCCTCGGCGGCTACACCTTC. It yields the protein CASSLSQGTLGGYTF.

In this sample, this clone turned up a few times. V usage is TRBV7-2 and J usage is TRBJ2-3; 13 nucleotides match TRBD2. Germline CDR1 is SGHTA and CDR2 is FQGNSA. The V gene end was trimmed by 5 bases and the J gene end by 4 bases; junction bases not matched to a gene: 3. There are 15 residues in the CDR3. CDR3 DNA: TGTGCCAGCAGCGGGACTAGCGGGGTTGCAGATACGCAGTATTTT. Translated, it gives CASSGTSGVADTQYF.

The chain carries TRBV5-1 and TRBJ2-5; tentatively, D is TRBD2 (5 bases). Germline assignment: CDR1 SGHRS and CDR2 YFSETQ. The CDR3 sequence is 15 residues long. Trimming took 0 bases from V and 4 from J, leaving 13 bases between them. The CDR3 nucleotides are TGCGCCAGCAGCTTGGCCCTCGGGGAACGAGAGACCCAGTACTTC. Residues: CASSLALGERETQYF.

The chain joins TRBV6-1 to TRBJ1-5, with unresolved D. Trimming stripped 6 bases from V and 4 bases from J, with 13 bases between. Germline CDR1 and CDR2: MNHNS and SASEGT. The CDR3 runs 14 residues. CDR3 nucleotide sequence: TGTGCCAGCAGCGGAGCGGGGTTGAATCAGCCCCAGCATTTT. Protein sequence: CASSGAGLNQPQHF.

The V gene is TRBV7-2, the J gene TRBJ2-7; D possibly corresponds to TRBD2 (7 bases). The CDR3 runs to 15 residues. Trimming took off 2 bases at V and 0 bases at J, with 11 bases between the two ends. The germline V gene has CDR1 SGHTA and CDR2 FQGNSA. CDR3 in amino acids: CASSLYGGLSYEQYF. The CDR3 DNA sequence: TGTGCCAGCAGCTTATACGGGGGGCTCTCCTACGAGCAGTACTTC. The full variable domain, completed using reference TRBV7-2 and TRBJ2-7, is GAGVSQSPSNKVTEKGKDVELRCDPISGHTALYWYRQSLGQGLEFLIYFQGNSAPDKSGLPSDRFSAERTGGSVSTLTIQRTQQEDSAVYLCASSLYGGLSYEQYFGPGTRLTVT.

V and J are TRBV27 and TRBJ2-7; 10 bases align to TRBD2. Per germline, CDR1 MNHEY and CDR2 SMNVEV (reference sequence). J lost 1 base, V lost 6 bases, and 3 bases had no gene match. There are 14 residues in the CDR3. CDR3 in DNA: TGTGCCAGCAGACATAGCGGGGGGTCCTACGAGCAGTACTTC. Protein sequence: CASRHSGGSYEQYF.

V and J are TRBV29-1 and TRBJ2-7; D possibly corresponds to TRBD2 (5 bases). Looked up from germline, CDR1 is SQVTM and CDR2 is ANQGSEA. V shed 2 bases and J shed 3 bases, with 11 bases lying between them. This CDR3 has 13 residues. CDR3 region: CSVENSDYYEQYF. The CDR3 nucleotides read TGCAGCGTTGAAAATTCTGACTACTACGAGCAGTACTTC.

J is TRBJ1-2 and V is TRBV29-1, with 8 bases identical to TRBD1. Germline values: CDR1 SQVTM, CDR2 ANQGSEA. J lost 4 bases, V lost 5 bases, and 6 bases had no gene match. The length of the CDR3 is 13 residues. CDR3 nucleotide sequence: TGCAGCGTTCCAGACAGGGGAGGCTATGGCTACACCTTC. Translated: CSVPDRGGYGYTF.